This T cell receptor (beta chain) is drawn from a study of radiation and T cells in renal cell carcinoma. In germline, CDR1 is SGDLS, CDR2 YYNGEE. The CDR3 runs 14 residues. V lost 3 bases to trimming and J lost 2 bases, with 11 bases between them. Time point noted: blood 2 weeks post-SBRT. Sample treatment: 15 Gy SBRT to primary tumor, nephrectomy 4 weeks later. TCRdb keeps only in-frame clones here, not all; method: immunoSEQ multiplex PCR. The sample comprises 100,000 to 150,000 clones, approximately 75% of which are singletons, and approximately 2% rests with the top ten. The chain is built from TRBV9 and TRBJ2-5; the D call may be TRBD1 or TRBD2 (5 bases each). This specimen consisted of blood, obtained from a patient whose treatment included radiotherapy and nephrectomy. This sequence was found in an older woman with renal cell carcinoma. In nucleotides, the CDR3 is TGTGCCAGCAGCGCCCGAGGGGTGCAAGAGACCCAGTACTTC. It translates to CASSARGVQETQYF.